A single sample gave rise to the 13 T cell receptor beta chains below, sequenced in a study of shared clonotypes between healthy human individuals. In the naive CD8 group, cells lacked CD45RO and were positively selected for CCR7, so terminally differentiated effector memory CD45RA+ cells were left out. Measured with immunoSEQ multiplex PCR; TCRdb has only the in-frame clones, and not every one. Of approximately 1.9 million clones in the sample, about 94% were seen once. Sequencing was performed on naive CD8+ T cells from PBMCs. The receptor set was obtained from a man aged 18-30 years in good health. Some clones in this sample may be carry-over from other donors' samples.

The gene calls are TRBV7-3 and TRBJ2-3; 7 bases are a match to TRBD1. V lost 5 bases, J lost 0 bases, and 11 bases stayed unmatched. CDR1 is SGHTA, CDR2 FQGTGA, per germline. This CDR3 is 17 amino acids long. The CDR3 loop is CASSQGQSYTSTDTQYF. DNA of the CDR3: TGTGCCAGCAGCCAGGGACAGAGCTACACTAGCACAGATACGCAGTATTTT.

This clone was recorded only once. The J gene is TRBJ2-3, the V gene TRBV9, with D hard to call. The germline V and J ends were trimmed by 1 base and 5 bases, with 11 bases remaining between them. The CDR3 is made up of 14 amino acids. CDR1 is SGDLS and CDR2 is YYNGEE in the germline V gene. The CDR3, as DNA: TGTGCCAGCAGCGTACAGGAGTACGTAGATACGCAGTATTTT. Translating gives CASSVQEYVDTQYF.

The chain recombines TRBV2 with TRBJ2-7, with TRBD2 as a possible D gene (6 bases). The V end lost 4 bases, the J end lost 6 bases, and 19 bases lay between the germline ends. This CDR3 contains 15 residues. The V gene's germline CDR1 is SNHLY and CDR2 FYNNEI. The CDR3 DNA follows: TGTGCCAGCAGTGTGGCAGGGACTTACAGCCCCGAGCAGTACTTC. Its translation: CASSVAGTYSPEQYF.

This chain connects TRBV6-5 to TRBJ1-5; no reliable D call. V lost 5 bases and J 5 bases, leaving 10 bases between the germline ends. The CDR3 spans 13 residues. The V gene's germline CDR1 is MNHEY and CDR2 SVGAGI. The CDR3 DNA is TGTGCCAGCAGTCTCGGGATCTATCAGCCCCAGCATTTT. Translating gives CASSLGIYQPQHF.

The rearrangement uses TRBV25-1 and TRBJ2-1; TRBD2 agrees at 10 bases. Losses at the gene ends were 3 bases for V and 4 bases for J; bases not matched to a gene: 6. The germline V gene encodes CDR1 MGHDK and CDR2 SYGVNS. The CDR3 consists of 16 residues. CDR3 DNA sequence: TGTGCCAGCAGTGACCCAGGACTAGCGGCGTACAATGAGCAGTTCTTC. Translation: CASSDPGLAAYNEQFF.

The rearrangement links TRBV10-3 to TRBJ1-1, with D uncertain. V lost 0 bases, J lost 0 bases, and 11 bases lay in between. The CDR3 totals 16 residues. Germline V gene lookup returns CDR1 ENHRY and CDR2 SYGVKD. The CDR3 loop is CAISESASLMNTEAFF. The CDR3 bases are TGTGCCATCAGTGAGTCGGCATCTCTCATGAACACTGAAGCTTTCTTT.

This chain uses TRBV7-9 with TRBJ2-7, with D possibly TRBD1 on 6 matching bases. This CDR3 is built from 15 residues. From germline, CDR1 is SEHNR and CDR2 FQNEAQ (reference sequence). V lost 3 bases and J lost 3, with 15 bases in between. CDR3 coding DNA: TGTGCCAGCAGCTTTTACGACAGGCCAAGCTACGAGCAGTACTTC. It translates to CASSFYDRPSYEQYF. Looking up the rest from reference TRBV7-9 and TRBJ2-7 gives the full variable domain: DTGVSQNPRHKITKRGQNVTFRCDPISEHNRLYWYRQTLGQGPEFLTYFQNEAQLEKSRLLSDRFSAERPKGSFSTLEIQRTEQGDSAMYLCASSFYDRPSYEQYFGPGTRLTVT.

The rearrangement uses TRBV6-1 and TRBJ2-7; D gene ambiguous. Per germline, CDR1 MNHNS and CDR2 SASEGT. The CDR3 runs 11 residues. V was cut by 2 bases and J by 7 bases, with 6 bases left in between. CDR3: CASSEMGEQYF. In nucleotides, the CDR3 is TGTGCCAGCAGTGAAATGGGGGAGCAGTACTTC.

As for this clone: The same CDR3 also results from other DNA sequences found in this sample. This chain links TRBV28 with TRBJ2-2, with a possible D match to TRBD1 (7 bases). Germline V gene sequence: CDR1 MDHEN, CDR2 SYDVKM. Trimming took off 2 bases at V and 5 bases at J, with 9 bases between the two ends. The CDR3 totals 14 residues. In DNA, the CDR3 is TGTGCCAGCAGTTTACCAGGGGGGACCGGGGAGCTGTTTTTT. Translated, it gives CASSLPGGTGELFF. Variable domain in full (rest from reference TRBV28 and TRBJ2-2): DVKVTQSSRYLVKRTGEKVFLECVQDMDHENMFWYRQDPGLGLRLIYFSYDVKMKEKGDIPEGYSVSREKKERFSLILESASTNQTSMYLCASSLPGGTGELFFGEGSRLTVL.

The chain carries TRBV6-5 and TRBJ2-7, with D possibly matching TRBD2 (6 bases). Germline V gives CDR1 MNHEY, CDR2 SVGAGI. CDR3 length: 15 residues. V was shortened by 5 bases and J by 5 bases, with 19 bases between the two germline ends. This CDR3 is CASSPRRLGGDEQYF. The CDR3 DNA follows: TGTGCCAGCAGTCCCCGTCGATTGGGGGGAGACGAGCAGTACTTC.

The gene calls are TRBV5-6 and TRBJ1-2; a weak D match, TRBD1 (6 bases). Trimming cost V 2 bases and J 4 bases, with 15 bases left between them. CDR3 length: 15 residues. Germline-derived CDR1 and CDR2 are SGHDT and YYEEEE. The CDR3 coding sequence is TGTGCCAGCAGCTTAATGGGGGGCGAGGGCTATGGCTACACCTTC. As protein: CASSLMGGEGYGYTF.

The chain uses TRBV28 and TRBJ2-7; no clear D. Trimming cost V 5 bases and J 4 bases, with 6 bases left between them. The CDR3 loop spans 11 amino acids. Germline CDR1 MDHEN, CDR2 SYDVKM. CDR3 sequence reads: CASSDTYEQYF. CDR3 nucleotides: TGTGCCAGCAGTGACACGTACGAGCAGTACTTC.

The genes are TRBV6-5 and TRBJ1-1, with D uncertain. The CDR3 has 14 amino acids. In germline, CDR1 is MNHEY, CDR2 SVGAGI. Trimming removed 6 bases from V and 1 base from J, with 12 bases in between. The CDR3, as DNA: TGTGCCAGCAGACCGGGAGGAGGGAACACTGAAGCTTTCTTT. This encodes CASRPGGGNTEAFF.